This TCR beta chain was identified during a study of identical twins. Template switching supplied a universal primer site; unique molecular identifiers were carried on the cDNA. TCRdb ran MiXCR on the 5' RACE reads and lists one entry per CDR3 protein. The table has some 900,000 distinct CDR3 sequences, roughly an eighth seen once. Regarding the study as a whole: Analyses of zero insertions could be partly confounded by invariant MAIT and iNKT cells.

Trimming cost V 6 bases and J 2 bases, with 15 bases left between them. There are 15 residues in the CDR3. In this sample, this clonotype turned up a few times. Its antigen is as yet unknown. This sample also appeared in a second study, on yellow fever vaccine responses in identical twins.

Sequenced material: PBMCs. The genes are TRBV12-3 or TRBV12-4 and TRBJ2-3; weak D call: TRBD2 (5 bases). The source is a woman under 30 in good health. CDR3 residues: CASSSRTDYTDTQYF. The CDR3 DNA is TGTGCCAGCAGCTCGAGGACCGACTACACAGATACGCAGTATTTT.